This T cell receptor (beta chain) is from a study of blood T cell repertoires in COVID-19. Across the study: Sample material is recorded as cDNA or gDNA derived from T cells, B-cell-depleted T cells, or PBMCs.

Sequencing used immunoSEQ multiplex PCR; TCRdb keeps in-frame clones, though not all of them. The sample comprises 35,000 to 50,000 clones, more than 65% of which are singletons, and approximately 4.1% rests with the top ten. Looked up from germline, CDR1 is SNHLY and CDR2 is FYNNEI. Trimming cost V 8 bases and J 6 bases; bases outside gene matches: 8. The CDR3 length is 14 residues. V usage is TRBV2 and J usage is TRBJ1-1, with 11 bases lining up with TRBD1. The TCR sequence derives from a woman in her 70s with acute or convalescent COVID-19. Sequencing was carried out using peripheral blood. CDR3 DNA: TGTGCCAGCGGAAGGACAGGGGGCAAGGCTGAAGCTTTCTTT. Protein product: CASGRTGGKAEAFF. Full variable domain (outside the CDR3, taken from reference TRBV2 and TRBJ1-1): EPEVTQTPSHQVTQMGQEVILRCVPISNHLYFYWYRQILGQKVEFLVSFYNNEISEKSEIFDDQFSVERPDGSNFTLKIRSTKLEDSAMYFCASGRTGGKAEAFFGQGTRLTVV.